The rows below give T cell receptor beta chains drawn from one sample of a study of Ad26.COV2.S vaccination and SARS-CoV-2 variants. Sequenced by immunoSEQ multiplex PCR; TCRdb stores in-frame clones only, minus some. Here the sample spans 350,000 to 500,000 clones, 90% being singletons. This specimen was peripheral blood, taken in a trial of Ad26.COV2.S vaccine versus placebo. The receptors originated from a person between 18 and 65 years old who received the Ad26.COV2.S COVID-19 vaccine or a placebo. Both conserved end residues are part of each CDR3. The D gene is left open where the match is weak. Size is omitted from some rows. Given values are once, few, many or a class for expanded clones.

CDR3 DNA: TGTGCCAGCTCTGGACTAGCGGGAGTTACGGGGGGAACCGGGGAGCTGTTTTTT; CDR3 protein: CASSGLAGVTGGTGELFF; clone size: NA; CDR3 length: 18; V gene: TRBV28; D gene: TRBD2; J gene: TRBJ2-2
CDR3 DNA: TGTGCCAGCAGTGGAGGCGGGGAGTGGGGGGAGACCCAGTACTTC; CDR3 protein: CASSGGGEWGETQYF; clone size: NA; CDR3 length: 15; V gene: TRBV2; D gene: NA; J gene: TRBJ2-5
CDR3 DNA: TGTGCCAGCAGCTACCGGGACAGGGATGTCACTGAAGCTTTCTTT; CDR3 protein: CASSYRDRDVTEAFF; clone size: NA; CDR3 length: 15; V gene: TRBV9; D gene: TRBD1; J gene: TRBJ1-1
CDR3 DNA: TGCGCCAGCAGCCAAGATACCGGGACAGAATTGAACACTGAAGCTTTCTTT; CDR3 protein: CASSQDTGTELNTEAFF; clone size: NA; CDR3 length: 17; V gene: TRBV4-3; D gene: TRBD1; J gene: TRBJ1-1
CDR3 DNA: TGTGCCAGCAGTTATGAGGCGCAAGAGTCCCAGTACTTC; CDR3 protein: CASSYEAQESQYF; clone size: NA; CDR3 length: 13; V gene: TRBV25-1; D gene: NA; J gene: TRBJ2-5
CDR3 DNA: TGTGCCACCAGTGAAACGGAGCGTAAAAACATTCAGTACTTC; CDR3 protein: CATSETERKNIQYF; clone size: NA; CDR3 length: 14; V gene: TRBV24-1; D gene: NA; J gene: TRBJ2-4
CDR3 DNA: TGTGCCAGCAGTTCAATTGGGGATAGCCCTTATGGCTACACCTTC; CDR3 protein: CASSSIGDSPYGYTF; clone size: NA; CDR3 length: 15; V gene: TRBV27; D gene: NA; J gene: TRBJ1-2
CDR3 DNA: TGTGCCACCAGTGATCCCTCAACGACAGATACGCAGTATTTT; CDR3 protein: CATSDPSTTDTQYF; clone size: once; CDR3 length: 14; V gene: TRBV24-1; D gene: NA; J gene: TRBJ2-3
CDR3 DNA: TGTGCCAGCAGCGGGGGACGGTCCCAAGAGACCCAGTACTTC; CDR3 protein: CASSGGRSQETQYF; clone size: few; CDR3 length: 14; V gene: TRBV11-3; D gene: NA; J gene: TRBJ2-5
CDR3 DNA: TGCGCCAGCACGTCGGACTCCGGTGAGCAGTTCTTC; CDR3 protein: CASTSDSGEQFF; clone size: NA; CDR3 length: 12; V gene: TRBV4-3; D gene: NA; J gene: TRBJ2-1
CDR3 DNA: TGCAGCGTTGAGGGACTAGCGGGGTCCTACGAGCAGTACTTC; CDR3 protein: CSVEGLAGSYEQYF; clone size: NA; CDR3 length: 14; V gene: TRBV29-1; D gene: TRBD2; J gene: TRBJ2-7
CDR3 DNA: TGTGCCATCAGTGAGCGGTGGGGGTCCCAGTTCTTC; CDR3 protein: CAISERWGSQFF; clone size: NA; CDR3 length: 12; V gene: TRBV10-3; D gene: NA; J gene: TRBJ2-1
CDR3 DNA: TGTGCCTCAGCCGGGACTAGCGGCGAGAGCTCCTACAATGAGCAGTTCTTC; CDR3 protein: CASAGTSGESSYNEQFF; clone size: NA; CDR3 length: 17; V gene: TRBV10-3; D gene: TRBD2; J gene: TRBJ2-1
CDR3 DNA: TGTGCCAGCAGCCCTCGGACTAGCGGGAGGGCCGGAGATACGCAGTATTTT; CDR3 protein: CASSPRTSGRAGDTQYF; clone size: NA; CDR3 length: 17; V gene: TRBV7-9; D gene: TRBD2; J gene: TRBJ2-3
CDR3 DNA: TGTGCCAGCAGCTTGTATCGGGACAGAACCTACGAGCAGTACTTC; CDR3 protein: CASSLYRDRTYEQYF; clone size: NA; CDR3 length: 15; V gene: TRBV5-6; D gene: TRBD1; J gene: TRBJ2-7
CDR3 DNA: TGTGCCAGCAGTTACCCCGAGACGTCCATTAACACTGAAGCTTTCTTT; CDR3 protein: CASSYPETSINTEAFF; clone size: NA; CDR3 length: 16; V gene: TRBV6-2/TRBV6-3; D gene: NA; J gene: TRBJ1-1
CDR3 DNA: TGTGCCAGCAGTTTAATTTCCCAGAACACCGGGGAGCTGTTTTTT; CDR3 protein: CASSLISQNTGELFF; clone size: NA; CDR3 length: 15; V gene: TRBV28; D gene: NA; J gene: TRBJ2-2
CDR3 DNA: TGTGCCAGCAGTCTCCCCCTTTACGAGCAGTACTTC; CDR3 protein: CASSLPLYEQYF; clone size: NA; CDR3 length: 12; V gene: TRBV28; D gene: NA; J gene: TRBJ2-7
CDR3 DNA: TGTGCCAGCAGCGTACGGGGTAATCAGCCCCAGCATTTT; CDR3 protein: CASSVRGNQPQHF; clone size: NA; CDR3 length: 13; V gene: TRBV7-2; D gene: NA; J gene: TRBJ1-5
CDR3 DNA: TGTGCCAGCAGCACTAGACTAGCGGGAGTGAGGACCCAGTATTTT; CDR3 protein: CASSTRLAGVRTQYF; clone size: NA; CDR3 length: 15; V gene: TRBV7-2; D gene: TRBD2; J gene: TRBJ2-3
CDR3 DNA: TGTGCCAGCAGCTTTGACGGACGGTCGAACACTGAAGCTTTCTTT; CDR3 protein: CASSFDGRSNTEAFF; clone size: NA; CDR3 length: 15; V gene: TRBV11-2; D gene: NA; J gene: TRBJ1-1
CDR3 DNA: TGTGCCAGCAGCTTGGGGGGAGGGCAGGGGCGATACGAGCAGTACTTC; CDR3 protein: CASSLGGGQGRYEQYF; clone size: NA; CDR3 length: 16; V gene: TRBV7-6; D gene: NA; J gene: TRBJ2-7
CDR3 DNA: TGTGCCAGTAGTATCAGCGGAACAGGGTCTGGGGCCAACGTCCTGACTTTC; CDR3 protein: CASSISGTGSGANVLTF; clone size: NA; CDR3 length: 17; V gene: TRBV19; D gene: NA; J gene: TRBJ2-6
CDR3 DNA: TGTGCCAGCAGCGTGGGTCAAAGCTCCTACGAGCAGTACTTC; CDR3 protein: CASSVGQSSYEQYF; clone size: NA; CDR3 length: 14; V gene: TRBV9; D gene: NA; J gene: TRBJ2-7
CDR3 DNA: TGTGCCAGAGATAAGGACGGGTGGGTTAAGAAAGGGACCCAGTACTTC; CDR3 protein: CARDKDGWVKKGTQYF; clone size: NA; CDR3 length: 16; V gene: TRBV19; D gene: NA; J gene: TRBJ2-5
CDR3 DNA: TGTGCTGTTGGTAGCGGCTTTAGCACAGATACGCAGTATTTT; CDR3 protein: CAVGSGFSTDTQYF; clone size: NA; CDR3 length: 14; V gene: TRBV14; D gene: NA; J gene: TRBJ2-3
CDR3 DNA: TGTGCCAGCAGTTACAGCAGGGGGCTCTACGAGCAGTACTTC; CDR3 protein: CASSYSRGLYEQYF; clone size: few; CDR3 length: 14; V gene: TRBV6-2/TRBV6-3; D gene: TRBD1; J gene: TRBJ2-7
CDR3 DNA: TGTGCCAGCAGCTTAGTTCGGCCTAGCGGGAGGATAAACAATGAGCAGTTCTTC; CDR3 protein: CASSLVRPSGRINNEQFF; clone size: NA; CDR3 length: 18; V gene: TRBV7-6; D gene: TRBD2; J gene: TRBJ2-1
CDR3 DNA: TGTGCCAGCAGCCCAGTCGAGGAGACCCAGTACTTC; CDR3 protein: CASSPVEETQYF; clone size: NA; CDR3 length: 12; V gene: TRBV3-1/TRBV3-2; D gene: NA; J gene: TRBJ2-5
CDR3 DNA: TGCGCCAGCAGTCCGCCCGGGACAGATAATCAGCCCCAGCATTTT; CDR3 protein: CASSPPGTDNQPQHF; clone size: NA; CDR3 length: 15; V gene: TRBV23-1; D gene: TRBD1; J gene: TRBJ1-5
CDR3 DNA: TGTGCCAGCAGCCCACAAAGACTAGTGGAGACCCAGTACTTC; CDR3 protein: CASSPQRLVETQYF; clone size: NA; CDR3 length: 14; V gene: TRBV7-9; D gene: NA; J gene: TRBJ2-5
CDR3 DNA: TGTGCCAGCAGCTCGATCCCGGGACAGGAGAACGAGCAGTACTTC; CDR3 protein: CASSSIPGQENEQYF; clone size: NA; CDR3 length: 15; V gene: TRBV7-8; D gene: TRBD1; J gene: TRBJ2-7
CDR3 DNA: TGCAGCGCCGACCCTGTAGCGGGAGGGGACAATGAGCAGTTCTTC; CDR3 protein: CSADPVAGGDNEQFF; clone size: NA; CDR3 length: 15; V gene: TRBV29-1; D gene: TRBD2; J gene: TRBJ2-1
CDR3 DNA: TGTGCCAGCACCATAGGAGGGCAGCTGGAGCAGTACTTC; CDR3 protein: CASTIGGQLEQYF; clone size: NA; CDR3 length: 13; V gene: TRBV2; D gene: NA; J gene: TRBJ2-7
CDR3 DNA: TGTGCCAGCAGCTTACCCTCTCGGGGGGTACGCACAGATACGCAGTATTTT; CDR3 protein: CASSLPSRGVRTDTQYF; clone size: NA; CDR3 length: 17; V gene: TRBV7-2; D gene: TRBD2; J gene: TRBJ2-3
CDR3 DNA: TGTGCTAGCAGCTCCCATCCTCAGACAGTACAGGACGGAAAACTGTTTTTT; CDR3 protein: CASSSHPQTVQDGKLFF; clone size: once; CDR3 length: 17; V gene: TRBV7-7; D gene: NA; J gene: TRBJ1-4
CDR3 DNA: TGTGCCAGCAGCTCCGGGACTAGCGGCGAGCAGTACTTC; CDR3 protein: CASSSGTSGEQYF; clone size: NA; CDR3 length: 13; V gene: TRBV5-6; D gene: TRBD2; J gene: TRBJ2-7